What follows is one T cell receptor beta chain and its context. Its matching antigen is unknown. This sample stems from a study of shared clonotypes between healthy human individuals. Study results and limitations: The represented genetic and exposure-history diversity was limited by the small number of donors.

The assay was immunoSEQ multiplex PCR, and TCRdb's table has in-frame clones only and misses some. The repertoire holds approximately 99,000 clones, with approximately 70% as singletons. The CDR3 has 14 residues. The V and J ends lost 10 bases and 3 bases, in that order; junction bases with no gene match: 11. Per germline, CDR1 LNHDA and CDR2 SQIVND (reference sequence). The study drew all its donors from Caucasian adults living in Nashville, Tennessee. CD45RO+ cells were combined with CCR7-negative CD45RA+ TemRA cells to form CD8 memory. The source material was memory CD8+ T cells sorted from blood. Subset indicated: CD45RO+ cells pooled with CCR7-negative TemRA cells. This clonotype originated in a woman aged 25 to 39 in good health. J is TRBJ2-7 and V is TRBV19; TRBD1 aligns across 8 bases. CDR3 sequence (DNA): TGTGCCACCCTAAAGACAGGGGTGTGCTACGAGCAGTACTTC. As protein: CATLKTGVCYEQYF.